Included here is one T cell receptor (beta chain) sequence, with context. The germline V and J ends were trimmed by 1 base and 2 bases, with 12 bases remaining between them. CDR3 size: 15 residues. Germline assignment: CDR1 SEHNR and CDR2 FQNEAQ (reference sequence). This table comes from immunoSEQ multiplex PCR, and its TCRdb copy is limited to in-frame clones, with some not included. Of about 1,800,000 clones listed, approximately 95% are singletons. This sample was included in a study of shared clonotypes between healthy human individuals. Terminally differentiated effector memory CD45RA+ cells were excluded by CCR7 positive selection of CD45RO-negative cells.

V is TRBV7-9 and J is TRBJ2-7; D remains ambiguous. The TCR sequence derives from a man aged 18 to 29 in good health. The sample consisted of naive CD8+ T cells sorted from blood. CDR3 protein: CASSLDSEATYEQYF. The CDR3 nucleotides are TGTGCCAGCAGCTTAGACAGTGAAGCGACCTACGAGCAGTACTTC.